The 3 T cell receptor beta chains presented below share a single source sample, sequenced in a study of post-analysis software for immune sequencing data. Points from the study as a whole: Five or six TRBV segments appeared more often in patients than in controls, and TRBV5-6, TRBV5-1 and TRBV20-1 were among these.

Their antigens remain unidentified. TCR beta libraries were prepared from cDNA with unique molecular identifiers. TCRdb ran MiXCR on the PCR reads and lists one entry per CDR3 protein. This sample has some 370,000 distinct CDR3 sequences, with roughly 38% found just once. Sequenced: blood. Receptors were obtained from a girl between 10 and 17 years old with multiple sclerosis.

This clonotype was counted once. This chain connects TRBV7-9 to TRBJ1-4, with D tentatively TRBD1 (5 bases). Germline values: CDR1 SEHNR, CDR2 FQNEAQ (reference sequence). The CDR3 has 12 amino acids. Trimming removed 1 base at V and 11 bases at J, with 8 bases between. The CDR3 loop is CASSLEWGKLFF. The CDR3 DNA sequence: TGTGCCAGCAGCTTAGAGTGGGGGAAACTGTTTTTT.

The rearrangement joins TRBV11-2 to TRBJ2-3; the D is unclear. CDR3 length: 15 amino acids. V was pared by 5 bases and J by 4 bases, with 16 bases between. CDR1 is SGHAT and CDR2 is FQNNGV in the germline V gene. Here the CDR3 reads CASSRNPGSSDTQYF. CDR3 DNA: TGTGCCAGCAGCCGGAACCCTGGGTCTTCAGATACGCAGTATTTT.

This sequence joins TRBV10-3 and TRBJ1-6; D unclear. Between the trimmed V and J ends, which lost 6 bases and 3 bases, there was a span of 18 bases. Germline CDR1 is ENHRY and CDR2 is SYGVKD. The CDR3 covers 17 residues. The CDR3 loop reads CAISNYLGGIYNSPLHF. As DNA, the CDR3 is TGTGCCATCAGCAATTACTTAGGAGGCATCTATAATTCACCCCTCCACTTT.